One and the same sample provided the 14 T cell receptor beta chains below, sequenced in a study of OX40 agonist ivuxolimab in advanced cancers. Clones were sequenced by immunoSEQ multiplex PCR, and TCRdb holds only the in-frame ones, with some missing. The table includes 77,000 or so clones, 90% to 95% detected once. The sequencing used CD4+ or CD8+ T cells sorted from blood, collected in a trial of the OX40 agonist ivuxolimab. These receptors were collected from an adult with an advanced solid tumor such as melanoma, head and neck, liver or kidney cancer.

This chain uses TRBV5-1 with TRBJ2-3; 12 bases match TRBD2. The CDR3 is 16 residues long. V was clipped by 0 bases and J by 8 bases; unmatched bases: 7. Germline lookup yields CDR1 SGHRS and CDR2 YFSETQ. The CDR3 DNA follows: TGCGCCAGCAGCTTGGAACCGGGACTAGCGGGCGGTACGCAGTATTTT. This gives the protein CASSLEPGLAGGTQYF.

The V call is TRBV28, the J call TRBJ2-7, with a tentative D call TRBD2 (7 bases). The CDR3 consists of 15 residues. V lost 4 bases to trimming and J lost 5 bases, with 18 bases between them. Per germline, CDR1 MDHEN and CDR2 SYDVKM. The CDR3 region is CASSSIGGGENEQYF. Here the CDR3 DNA reads TGTGCCAGCAGTTCTATTGGGGGGGGCGAGAACGAGCAGTACTTC.

V usage is TRBV7-9 and J usage is TRBJ2-3, with D tentatively TRBD2 (7 bases). With 2 bases removed from V and 2 bases from J, the gap between germline ends came to 14 bases. CDR1 and CDR2 (germline): SEHNR, FQNEAQ (reference sequence). The CDR3 contains 16 residues. The CDR3 reads CASSLFGGLFTDTQYF. DNA of the CDR3: TGTGCCAGCAGCTTATTCGGGGGGCTTTTCACAGATACGCAGTATTTT.

The V call is TRBV1, the J call TRBJ2-3; the table's D call TRBD2 went unverified against the DNA. TRBV1 is noted as a pseudogene. The CDR3 covers 18 residues. CDR3 loop: CTSSQVFSGGYGTDTQYF. Written as DNA, the CDR3 is TGCACCAGCAGCCAAGTCTTTAGCGGGGGGTATGGCACAGATACGCAGTATTTT.

The J gene is TRBJ2-7, the V gene TRBV28; perhaps D is TRBD1 or TRBD2 (5 bases each). The CDR3 length is 12 residues. In germline, CDR1 is MDHEN, CDR2 SYDVKM. Trimming pared 10 bases from V and 7 bases from J, leaving 17 bases between. The CDR3 coding sequence is TGTGCCACCGGTTTGATGGGGGAAGAGCAGTACTTC. It is translated as CATGLMGEEQYF.

The chain employs TRBV13 and TRBJ2-1; D might be TRBD2 (6 bases). The CDR3 sequence is 16 residues long. V shed 7 bases and J shed 4 bases, with 20 bases lying between them. In germline, CDR1 is PRHDT, CDR2 FYEKMQ (reference sequence). The CDR3 nucleotides are TGTGCCAGCATCGGGCGGCCGGGGAGGACTTACAATGAGCAGTTCTTC. Protein sequence: CASIGRPGRTYNEQFF.

This rearrangement joins TRBV15 to TRBJ2-7, with D possibly matching TRBD2 (5 bases). This CDR3 has 13 residues. V lost 5 bases to trimming and J lost 4 bases, with 12 bases between them. Germline loops: CDR1 LNHNV, CDR2 YYDKDF (reference sequence). The CDR3 nucleotides read TGTGCCACCAGCTGGAGTCGGGGTTACGAGCAGTACTTC. Its protein product is CATSWSRGYEQYF.

This chain connects TRBV5-6 to TRBJ2-2; D uncertain. Trimming took off 4 bases at V and 0 bases at J, with 13 bases between the two ends. The germline CDR1 and CDR2 sequences are SGHDT and YYEEEE. The CDR3 consists of 16 residues. The CDR3 region has the DNA TGTGCCAGCAGCCGCCGGATACAGTCGAACACCGGGGAGCTGTTTTTT. Its protein product is CASSRRIQSNTGELFF.

CDR3 sequence (DNA): TGTGCCAGGCGGAGTTGGGGAAGTAAGACCTTTAGCACAGATACGCAGTATTTT. Translating it yields CARRSWGSKTFSTDTQYF. This chain joins TRBV9 and TRBJ2-3; no clear D gene. The germline gives CDR1 SGDLS, CDR2 YYNGEE. The germline V and J ends were trimmed by 8 bases and 0 bases, with 25 bases remaining between them. The length of the CDR3 is 18 residues.

The chain joins TRBV5-6 to TRBJ2-5; TRBD1 might be the D (5 bases). Trimming took off 5 bases at V and 13 bases at J, with 21 bases between the two ends. This CDR3 is 13 amino acids long. CDR1 and CDR2 from the germline V gene are SGHDT and YYEEEE. This CDR3 is CASRPGQPGSLYF. CDR3 coding DNA: TGTGCCAGCAGACCAGGACAACCTGGGTCATTGTACTTC.

Only a few counts were recorded for this clone. The chain links TRBV18 to TRBJ2-6; the D is unclear. The CDR3 has 17 residues. Germline V CDR1 and CDR2: KGHSH, LQKENI. V was cut by 6 bases and J by 4 bases, with 19 bases left in between. CDR3 DNA sequence: TGTGCCAGCTCCTCCCTGGCAGGACCTGGAGGGGCCAACGTCCTGACTTTC. Translating gives CASSSLAGPGGANVLTF. The full variable domain, its missing parts supplied by reference TRBV18 and TRBJ2-6, is NAGVMQNPRHLVRRRGQEARLRCSPMKGHSHVYWYRQLPEEGLKFMVYLQKENIIDESGMPKERFSAEFPKEGPSILRIQQVVRGDSAAYFCASSSLAGPGGANVLTFGAGSRLTVL.

V usage is TRBV18 and J usage is TRBJ2-5, with a weak D call TRBD2 (6 bases). Between the trimmed V and J ends, which lost 0 bases and 5 bases, there was a span of 16 bases. Germline CDR1 KGHSH, CDR2 LQKENI. The CDR3 has 16 residues. CDR3 coding DNA: TGTGCCAGCTCACCACCAGTCGGGGGAACGTTCGAGACCCAGTACTTC. This codes for CASSPPVGGTFETQYF.

This chain links TRBV19 with TRBJ2-1, with TRBD1 matching 9 bases. Germline assignment: CDR1 LNHDA and CDR2 SQIVND (reference sequence). This CDR3 spans 15 amino acids. V shed 5 bases, J shed 6 bases, and the junction held 8 bases outside the gene matches. CDR3 sequence: CASSLGDRDLNEQFF. CDR3 bases: TGTGCCAGTAGTCTAGGGGACAGGGACCTCAATGAGCAGTTCTTC.

V is TRBV28 and J is TRBJ2-6; no firm D call. The CDR3 is made up of 17 amino acids. The germline V gene has CDR1 MDHEN and CDR2 SYDVKM. The V end lost 5 bases, the J end lost 0 bases, and 14 bases lay between the germline ends. The CDR3 DNA sequence: TGTGCCAGCAGTCGGGCAGGCCCCCTCTCTGGGGCCAACGTCCTGACTTTC. This codes for CASSRAGPLSGANVLTF.